This T cell receptor (beta chain) was sequenced in a study of T cell repertoires in cytomegalovirus infection. Study-level background: Both CMV infection and a matching HLA type were indicated by public TCR beta signatures.

Comments on this clonotype: Its antigen is as yet unknown.

TCRdb re-analysed the reads in MiXCR, keeping a single row per CDR3 protein. The sample yields around 530,000 distinct CDR3 sequences, about 30% seen once. Study outcomes and limitations: Using cumulative public TCR beta family frequency, the authors identified those who carried CMV together with the relevant HLA.

The sequencing sample was made of PBMCs. The sequence was obtained from a human donor in good health (CMV status not recorded). Some clones in this sample may be carry-over from other donors' samples.

CDR3 sequence reads: CASSPGSLYEQYF. CDR3 nucleotide sequence: TGTGCCAGCTCACCGGGCAGCCTCTACGAGCAGTACTTC. The J gene is TRBJ2-7, the V gene TRBV18; D gene uncertain. CDR1 is KGHSH, CDR2 LQKENI, per germline. The CDR3 spans 13 residues. Between the trimmed V and J ends, which lost 3 bases and 3 bases, there was a span of 9 bases.